The subject of this entry is one T cell receptor (beta chain). Measured with immunoSEQ multiplex PCR; TCRdb has only the in-frame clones, and not every one. The data contain some 270,000 clones, approximately 86% of them singletons. This sample was taken from a study of blood T cell repertoires in COVID-19. Looking at the study overall: T cells, B-cell-depleted T cells, or PBMCs provided the cDNA or gDNA that served as material.

This CDR3 has 13 amino acids. Germline CDR1 SGHKS, CDR2 YYEKEE (reference sequence). Trimming left V 4 bases short and J 1 base short, with 5 bases between. The V and J genes are TRBV5-5 and TRBJ1-4; D uncertain. The source is a man aged 40-49 years with active or convalescent COVID-19. The specimen sequenced was peripheral blood. CDR3 nucleotides: TGTGCCAGCAGCATCGTAACTAATGAAAAACTGTTTTTT. Protein product: CASSIVTNEKLFF.